These 21 T cell receptor beta chains were sequenced from one sample in a study of Graves' ophthalmopathy and Graves' hyperthyroidism. Amplification targeted the TCR beta CDR3 regions, with RNA transcripts as the source material. HTBI primers were used in a first-round RT-PCR, which preceded a second-round multiplex PCR. TCRdb reprocessed the multiplex PCR reads via MiXCR and lists one record per CDR3 protein. The sample records fewer than 250,000 distinct CDR3 sequences, around 28% being singletons. Sequenced sample: peripheral blood. These receptors originate from a man aged 50-59 years with Graves' ophthalmopathy.

In its sample, this clonotype was seen many times. The chain is built from TRBV5-1 and TRBJ2-5, with 8 bases that match TRBD2. V dropped 4 bases and J dropped 1; count of bases not matched to a gene: 9. Germline values: CDR1 SGHRS, CDR2 YFSETQ. The CDR3 sequence is 16 residues long. The CDR3 sequence is CASSLSGGLLQETQYF. The CDR3 coding sequence is TGCGCCAGCAGCCTGAGCGGGGGCCTCCTCCAAGAGACCCAGTACTTC.

In its sample, this clonotype was seen many times. V and J are TRBV28 and TRBJ2-5; D gene uncertain. The germline gives CDR1 MDHEN, CDR2 SYDVKM. The V end was cut by 3 bases, the J end by 1 base, with 3 bases between. The CDR3 has 12 residues. The CDR3 sequence is CASSFTQETQYF. The CDR3 region has the DNA TGTGCCAGCAGTTTTACCCAAGAGACCCAGTACTTC.

The gene calls are TRBV20-1 and TRBJ1-2; D is ambiguous. This CDR3 is built from 11 residues. CDR1 is DFQATT, CDR2 SNEGSKA, per germline (reference sequence). V dropped 3 bases and J dropped 7 bases, with 9 bases sitting between them. The CDR3 spells CSASEGFGYTF. The CDR3 coding sequence is TGCAGTGCTAGCGAAGGGTTTGGCTACACCTTC.

This clonotype was counted at least ten times. J is TRBJ2-2 and V is TRBV19, with D uncertain. V was pared by 8 bases and J by 5 bases, with 18 bases between. Germline V gives CDR1 LNHDA, CDR2 SQIVND (reference sequence). This CDR3 is built from 15 residues. This chain's CDR3 is CASEPSYSLTGELFF. The CDR3 coding sequence is TGTGCCAGTGAACCCTCGTACTCTCTGACCGGGGAGCTGTTTTTT.

At least ten counts were recorded for this clonotype. For the CDR3, the DNA is TGTGCCAGCAGCCCAAGGACTAGCGGGAGCGGCGCCTACGAGCAGTACTTC. This codes for CASSPRTSGSGAYEQYF. This chain connects TRBV7-8 to TRBJ2-7; 13 positions agree with TRBD2. The CDR3 runs 17 residues. Germline V lookup: CDR1 SGHVS, CDR2 FQNEAQ. The trim removed 5 bases at V and 2 bases at J, leaving 9 bases unmatched.

This chain joins TRBV6-5 and TRBJ2-5; TRBD2 aligns across 9 bases. CDR1 is MNHEY, CDR2 SVGAGI, per germline. This CDR3 contains 18 residues. Germline trimming cut 4 bases from V and 5 bases from J; bases unmatched to any gene: 17. CDR3 loop: CASSWGTSLHGYGETQYF. CDR3 nucleotide sequence: TGTGCCAGCAGTTGGGGGACTAGCCTACACGGTTATGGGGAGACCCAGTACTTC.

This clonotype was seen repeatedly, ten times or more. This sequence joins TRBV6-1 and TRBJ1-2; D is unclear. Per germline, CDR1 MNHNS and CDR2 SASEGT. The CDR3 covers 11 residues. V shed 8 bases and J shed 8 bases, with 12 bases lying between them. The DNA of the CDR3 is TGTGCCAGCCGTAGGAGCGACGGCTACACCTTC. Translated: CASRRSDGYTF.

This clonotype occurred many times. The chain links TRBV7-9 to TRBJ1-2; D possibly corresponds to TRBD1 (6 bases). The germline V and J ends were trimmed by 3 bases and 1 base, with 9 bases remaining between them. Germline CDR1 and CDR2: SEHNR and FQNEAQ (reference sequence). This CDR3 has 14 amino acids. CDR3 in amino acids: CASSLEGGNYGYTF. The CDR3, as DNA: TGTGCCAGCAGCTTGGAGGGGGGTAACTATGGCTACACCTTC.

CDR3 sequence: CASSYSWPYYEQYF. As DNA, the CDR3 is TGTGCCAGCAGTTACTCGTGGCCGTACTACGAGCAGTACTTC. The chain has TRBV6-5 and TRBJ2-7; no firm D call. The germline V gene encodes CDR1 MNHEY and CDR2 SVGAGI. This CDR3 comprises 14 residues. V was clipped by 0 bases and J by 3 bases, with 9 bases between them.

The table lists this clonotype with many counts. V gene TRBV7-2 combines with J gene TRBJ2-5; 10 nucleotides agree with TRBD2. V dropped 5 bases and J dropped 5; count of bases not matched to a gene: 17. The CDR3 sequence is 18 residues long. Per germline, CDR1 SGHTA and CDR2 FQGNSA. The chain's CDR3 is CASSPRSGLAGVKETQYF. CDR3 DNA: TGTGCCAGCAGCCCGAGGTCAGGGCTAGCGGGAGTAAAGGAGACCCAGTACTTC.

This clonotype was seen repeatedly, ten times or more. V usage is TRBV6-5 and J usage is TRBJ2-5; D is perhaps TRBD2 (7 bases). The CDR3 totals 17 residues. Trimming pared 5 bases from V and 4 bases from J, leaving 23 bases between. CDR1 and CDR2 (germline): MNHEY, SVGAGI. The CDR3: CASSPRGGGVNGETQYF. The CDR3 region has the DNA TGTGCCAGCAGTCCCCGGGGAGGGGGTGTTAATGGAGAGACCCAGTACTTC.

There are many counts of this clonotype. The V gene is TRBV12-3 or TRBV12-4, the J gene TRBJ1-5; the match to TRBD1 covers 9 bases. V was pared by 6 bases and J by 6 bases, with 3 bases of the junction left unmatched. There are 13 residues in the CDR3. The CDR3 region is CASRGQGGQPQHF. The CDR3 DNA reads TGTGCCAGCAGGGGACAGGGCGGTCAGCCCCAGCATTTT.

This clonotype was observed at least ten times. CDR3 DNA sequence: TGTGCCAGCAGTCCCGATTACTCAGGGGGCGCAGGGTATGGCTACACCTTC. This gives the protein CASSPDYSGGAGYGYTF. The gene calls are TRBV9 and TRBJ1-2; TRBD1 aligns across 8 bases. V lost 5 bases and J lost 5; bases outside the gene matches: 17. This CDR3 has 17 residues. Germline V gene lookup returns CDR1 SGDLS and CDR2 YYNGEE.

This clonotype was counted many times. The rearrangement links TRBV7-9 to TRBJ2-7; 8 bases map to TRBD2. Trimming cost V 4 bases and J 2 bases; bases outside gene matches: 1. The CDR3 extends over 13 amino acids. CDR1 SEHNR and CDR2 FQNEAQ come from the germline V gene (reference sequence). CDR3 nucleotide sequence: TGTGCCAGCAGCTCGGGGGGGGCCTACGAGCAGTACTTC. Amino acid sequence: CASSSGGAYEQYF.

This clonotype has a count of ten or more. The chain joins TRBV12-3 or TRBV12-4 to TRBJ1-1; D is ambiguous. The CDR3 extends over 16 amino acids. V was shortened by 6 bases and J by 1 base, with 18 bases between the two germline ends. The DNA of the CDR3 is TGTGCCAGCAGCAGGAGAGGAGGGCTCTCGAACACTGAAGCTTTCTTT. This codes for CASSRRGGLSNTEAFF.

This clonotype came up many times. The chain is built from TRBV2 and TRBJ2-5; the D gene is possibly TRBD1 (5 bases). CDR1 and CDR2 (germline): SNHLY, FYNNEI. The CDR3 is made up of 11 amino acids. Deletions cut 9 bases from V and 3 bases from J, with 8 bases between. The CDR3 nucleotides are TGTGCCAGTACGACAGAAGAGACCCAGTACTTC. This translates into CASTTEETQYF.

This clonotype was detected many times. The chain employs TRBV27 and TRBJ1-5, with D maybe TRBD1 (6 bases). This CDR3 has 14 residues. Germline CDR1 is MNHEY and CDR2 is SMNVEV (reference sequence). V was trimmed by 4 bases and J by 1 base, leaving 8 bases between them. CDR3 sequence (DNA): TGTGCCAGCAGTTACCAGGGGAGCAATCAGCCCCAGCATTTT. Its translation: CASSYQGSNQPQHF.

In this sample, this clonotype turned up many times. The CDR3 sequence is CASRPAGTSGSWYEQYF. The CDR3 DNA is TGTGCCAGCAGACCGGCCGGGACTAGCGGGAGTTGGTACGAGCAGTACTTC. This chain uses TRBV6-4 with TRBJ2-7; TRBD2 aligns across 14 bases. The germline V gene encodes CDR1 MRHNA and CDR2 SNTAGT. The length of the CDR3 is 17 residues. The V gene end was trimmed by 6 bases and the J gene end by 4 bases; junction bases not matched to a gene: 11.

This clonotype was observed at least ten times. This rearrangement joins TRBV13 to TRBJ2-5; 8 bases agree with TRBD2. CDR1 is PRHDT and CDR2 is FYEKMQ in the germline V gene (reference sequence). Germline trimming cut 1 base from V and 5 bases from J; bases unmatched to any gene: 30. The CDR3 runs to 23 residues. CDR3 residues: CASSLESALTNREGRKVRETQYF. The DNA for the CDR3 is TGTGCCAGCAGCTTAGAATCTGCCCTCACGAATCGGGAGGGCCGGAAGGTCCGGGAGACCCAGTACTTC.

This clonotype appeared a few times. Here the CDR3 DNA reads TGTGCTAGTGGTTTCTTCCCGACGGCCTTTAAGAACACTGAAGCTTTCTTT. This codes for CASGFFPTAFKNTEAFF. The chain links TRBV12-5 to TRBJ1-1; D gene ambiguous. Germline V gene data show CDR1 as LGHNT and CDR2 as FRNRAP. The CDR3 has 17 residues. V was cut by 3 bases and J by 1 base, with 18 bases left in between. The variable domain in full, with the rest retrieved from reference TRBV12-5 and TRBJ1-1, is DARVTQTPRHKVTEMGQEVTMRCQPILGHNTVFWYRQTMMQGLELLAYFRNRAPLDDSGMPKDRFSAEMPDATLATLKIQPSEPRDSAVYFCASGFFPTAFKNTEAFFGQGTRLTVV.

This clonotype has at least ten counts. The genes are TRBV18 and TRBJ1-1; possible D gene TRBD1, 5 bases. V lost 2 bases, J lost 0 bases, and 16 bases lay in between. The CDR3 extends over 17 amino acids. The V gene's germline CDR1 is KGHSH and CDR2 LQKENI. The DNA for the CDR3 is TGTGCCAGCTCACCATTGGGGACTGCTTGGGTGAACACTGAAGCTTTCTTT. Translation gives CASSPLGTAWVNTEAFF.